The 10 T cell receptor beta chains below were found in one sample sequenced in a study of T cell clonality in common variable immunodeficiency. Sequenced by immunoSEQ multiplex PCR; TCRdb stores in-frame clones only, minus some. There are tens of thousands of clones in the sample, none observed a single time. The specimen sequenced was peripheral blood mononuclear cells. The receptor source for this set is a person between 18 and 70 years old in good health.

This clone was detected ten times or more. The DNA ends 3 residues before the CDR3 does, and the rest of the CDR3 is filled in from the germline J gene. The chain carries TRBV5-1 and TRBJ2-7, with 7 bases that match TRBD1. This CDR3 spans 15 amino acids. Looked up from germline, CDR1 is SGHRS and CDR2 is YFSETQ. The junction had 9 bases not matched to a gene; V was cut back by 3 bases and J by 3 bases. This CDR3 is CASSWTTGDLYEQYF. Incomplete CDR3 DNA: TGCGCCAGCAGCTGGACCACAGGGGACCTCTACGAG.

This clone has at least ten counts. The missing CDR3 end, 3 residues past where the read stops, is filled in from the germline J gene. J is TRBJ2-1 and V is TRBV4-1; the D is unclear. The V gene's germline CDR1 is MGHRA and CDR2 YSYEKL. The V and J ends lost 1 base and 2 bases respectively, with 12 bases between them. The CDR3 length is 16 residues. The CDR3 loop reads CASSQGNGRTYNEQFF. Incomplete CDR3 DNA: TGCGCCAGCAGCCAAGGTAACGGCAGGACCTACAATGAG.

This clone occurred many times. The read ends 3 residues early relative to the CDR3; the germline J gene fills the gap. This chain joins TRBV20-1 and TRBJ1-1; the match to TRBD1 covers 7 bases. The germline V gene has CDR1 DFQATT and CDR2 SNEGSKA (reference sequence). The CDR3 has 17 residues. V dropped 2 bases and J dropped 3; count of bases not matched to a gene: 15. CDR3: CSARNRGGGERYTEAFF. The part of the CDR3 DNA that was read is TGCAGTGCTAGAAACAGGGGAGGGGGAGAAAGGTACACTGAA.

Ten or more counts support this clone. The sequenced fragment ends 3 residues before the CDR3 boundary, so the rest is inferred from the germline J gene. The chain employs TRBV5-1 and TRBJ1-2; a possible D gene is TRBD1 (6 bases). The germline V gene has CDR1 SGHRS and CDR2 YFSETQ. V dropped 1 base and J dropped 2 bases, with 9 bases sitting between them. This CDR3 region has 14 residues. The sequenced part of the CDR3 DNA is TGCGCCAGCAGCTTGAGGACAGAGAACTATGGC. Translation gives CASSLRTENYG. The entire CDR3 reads CASSLRTENYGYTF. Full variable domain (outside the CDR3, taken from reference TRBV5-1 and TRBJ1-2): KAGVTQTPRYLIKTRGQQVTLSCSPISGHRSVSWYQQTPGQGLQFLFEYFSETQRNKGNFPGRFSGRQFSNSRSEMNVSTLELGDSALYLCASSLRTENYGYTFGSGTRLTVV.

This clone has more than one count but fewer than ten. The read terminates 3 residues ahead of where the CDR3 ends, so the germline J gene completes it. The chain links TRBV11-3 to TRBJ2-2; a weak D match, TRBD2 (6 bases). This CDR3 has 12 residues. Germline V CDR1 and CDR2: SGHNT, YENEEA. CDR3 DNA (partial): TGTGCCAGCAGCGCCGGGGGTGAAAAG. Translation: CASSAGGEK. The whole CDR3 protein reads CASSAGGEKLFF.

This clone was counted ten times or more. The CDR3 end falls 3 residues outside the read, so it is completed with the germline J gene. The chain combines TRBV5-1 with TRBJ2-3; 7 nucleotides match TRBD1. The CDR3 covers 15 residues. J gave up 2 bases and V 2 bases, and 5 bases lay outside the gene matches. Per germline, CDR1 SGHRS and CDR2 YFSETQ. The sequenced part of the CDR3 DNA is TGCGCCAGCAGCTTTACAGGGGCCTTCACAGATACG. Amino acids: CASSFTGAFTDT. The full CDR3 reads CASSFTGAFTDTQYF. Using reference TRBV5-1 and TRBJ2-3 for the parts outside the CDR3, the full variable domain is KAGVTQTPRYLIKTRGQQVTLSCSPISGHRSVSWYQQTPGQGLQFLFEYFSETQRNKGNFPGRFSGRQFSNSRSEMNVSTLELGDSALYLCASSFTGAFTDTQYFGPGTRLTVL.

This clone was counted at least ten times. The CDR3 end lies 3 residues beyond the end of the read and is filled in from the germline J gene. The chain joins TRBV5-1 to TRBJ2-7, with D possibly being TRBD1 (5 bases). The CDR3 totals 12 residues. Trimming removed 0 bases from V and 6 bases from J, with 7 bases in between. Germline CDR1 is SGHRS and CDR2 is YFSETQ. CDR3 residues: CASSLVRAEQYF. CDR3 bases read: TGCGCCAGCAGCTTGGTCAGGGCCGAG. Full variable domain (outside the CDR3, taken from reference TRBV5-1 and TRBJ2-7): KAGVTQTPRYLIKTRGQQVTLSCSPISGHRSVSWYQQTPGQGLQFLFEYFSETQRNKGNFPGRFSGRQFSNSRSEMNVSTLELGDSALYLCASSLVRAEQYFGPGTRLTVT.

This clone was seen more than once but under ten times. CDR3 bases read: TGCGCCAGCAGCTTCGGGACAGGAGAAGGAAACACC. Amino acids: CASSFGTGEGNT. The full CDR3 reads CASSFGTGEGNTIYF. The rearrangement uses TRBV5-1 and TRBJ1-3, with 8 bases identical to TRBD1. The read finishes 3 residues shy of the CDR3 end, and the germline J gene is used to complete it. CDR3 length: 15 residues. Germline V CDR1 and CDR2: SGHRS, YFSETQ. Losses at the gene ends were 2 bases for V and 4 bases for J; bases not matched to a gene: 5.

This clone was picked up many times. CDR3: CASSLASGGALVTDTQYF. CDR3 DNA, as far as it was read: TGCGCCAGCAGCTTAGCTAGCGGGGGGGCCCTTGTCACAGATACG. The J gene is TRBJ2-3, the V gene TRBV5-1, with 12 nucleotides matching TRBD2. The missing CDR3 end, 3 residues past where the read stops, is filled in from the germline J gene. V shed 2 bases and J 2 bases; nucleotides not matched to a gene: 9. This CDR3 region has 18 residues. Germline CDR1 and CDR2: SGHRS and YFSETQ.

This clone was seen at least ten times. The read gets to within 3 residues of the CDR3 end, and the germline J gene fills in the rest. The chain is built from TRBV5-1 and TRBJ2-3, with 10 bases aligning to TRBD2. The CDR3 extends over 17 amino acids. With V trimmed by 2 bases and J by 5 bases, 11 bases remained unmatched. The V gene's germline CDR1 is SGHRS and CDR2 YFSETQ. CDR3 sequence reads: CASSFGLAGAGIDTQYF. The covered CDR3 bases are TGCGCCAGCAGCTTCGGTCTAGCGGGGGCTGGGATAGATACG.